A single sample gave rise to the 32 T cell receptor beta chains below, sequenced in a study of Graves' ophthalmopathy and Graves' hyperthyroidism. Beta-chain TCR CDR3 regions were amplified from RNA transcripts. The workflow started with a first-round RT-PCR run with HTBI primers and then moved on to a second-round multiplex PCR. TCRdb passed the multiplex PCR reads through MiXCR, listing each CDR3 protein once. Of around 340,000 distinct CDR3 sequences listed, about 17% are singletons. The source material was peripheral blood. Receptors originate from an adult man with Graves' ophthalmopathy.

V usage is TRBV6-5 and J usage is TRBJ1-1; D is unresolved. The CDR3 contains 15 residues. The germline V gene encodes CDR1 MNHEY and CDR2 SVGAGI. Trimming removed 1 base at V and 10 bases at J, with 19 bases between. The chain's CDR3 is CASSYLGGGPQIAFF. The CDR3 nucleotides are TGTGCCAGCAGTTACTTAGGTGGCGGTCCACAAATAGCTTTCTTT.

This clonotype was observed at least ten times. The chain is built from TRBV5-1 and TRBJ1-1, with 8 bases matching TRBD1. Losses at the gene ends were 1 base for V and 4 bases for J; bases not matched to a gene: 3. Germline V lookup: CDR1 SGHRS, CDR2 YFSETQ. This CDR3 has 14 amino acids. In DNA form, the CDR3 reads TGCGCCAGCAGCTTGAGTCAGGGGGCCACTGAAGCTTTCTTT. It is translated as CASSLSQGATEAFF. Together with reference TRBV5-1 and TRBJ1-1, the CDR3 gives the full variable domain: KAGVTQTPRYLIKTRGQQVTLSCSPISGHRSVSWYQQTPGQGLQFLFEYFSETQRNKGNFPGRFSGRQFSNSRSEMNVSTLELGDSALYLCASSLSQGATEAFFGQGTRLTVV.

This clonotype appeared many times. The chain is built from TRBV12-3 or TRBV12-4 and TRBJ2-2; D is tentatively TRBD1 or TRBD2 (5 bases each). V was clipped by 4 bases and J by 6 bases, with 12 bases between them. The CDR3 runs 14 residues. For the CDR3, the DNA is TGTGCCAGCAGTTGGCTTGTGGGGGCCGGGGAGCTGTTTTTT. Residues: CASSWLVGAGELFF.

The chain carries TRBV6-2 or TRBV6-3 and TRBJ2-7; D is possibly TRBD1 (5 bases). V gave up 4 bases and J gave up 3 bases, with 13 bases separating them. Germline loops: CDR1 MNHEY, CDR2 SVGEGT. The CDR3 covers 14 residues. The CDR3 region is CASSLWTDNYEQYF. CDR3 coding DNA: TGTGCCAGCAGTTTGTGGACGGACAACTACGAGCAGTACTTC.

The chain has TRBV20-1 and TRBJ2-7, with 11 bases matching TRBD2. CDR1 and CDR2 from the germline V gene are DFQATT and SNEGSKA (reference sequence). The CDR3 contains 15 residues. V gave up 5 bases and J gave up 2 bases; unmatched junction bases: 8. This CDR3 reads CSALTSGVGAYEQYF. The CDR3 region has the DNA TGCAGTGCTCTGACTAGCGGGGTTGGAGCCTACGAGCAGTACTTC.

This clonotype has a count of ten or more. The gene calls are TRBV2 and TRBJ2-5; tentative D call: TRBD2 (5 bases). The ends were cut back, 7 bases at V and 1 base at J, with 13 bases in the middle. The CDR3 sequence is 14 residues long. CDR1 and CDR2 (germline): SNHLY, FYNNEI. This CDR3 is CASNSRLTQETQYF. The CDR3 coding sequence is TGTGCCAGCAACTCCCGACTAACCCAAGAGACCCAGTACTTC.

The table lists this clonotype with many counts. The rearrangement uses TRBV5-1 and TRBJ2-7; either TRBD1 or TRBD2 may supply D (5 bases each). This CDR3 spans 14 amino acids. Germline V CDR1 and CDR2: SGHRS, YFSETQ. The V end was cut by 2 bases, the J end by 4 bases, with 13 bases between. CDR3 residues: CASSLEGQSYEQYF. CDR3 bases: TGCGCCAGCAGCTTAGAGGGGCAGTCATACGAGCAGTACTTC.

This sequence joins TRBV30 and TRBJ2-6; D gene unclear. Trimming left V 3 bases short and J 4 bases short, with 13 bases between. Germline V lookup: CDR1 GTSNPN, CDR2 SVGIG (reference sequence). This CDR3 is 15 amino acids long. The CDR3 DNA reads as TGTGCCTGGAGCATTCCCCGGGCCGGGGCCAACGTCCTGACTTTC. Its translation: CAWSIPRAGANVLTF.

This clonotype was observed many times. The chain has TRBV7-2 and TRBJ2-7; maybe TRBD2 (5 bases). V was clipped by 1 base and J by 2 bases, with 12 bases between them. This CDR3 contains 15 residues. Per germline, CDR1 SGHTA and CDR2 FQGNSA. DNA for the CDR3: TGTGCCAGCAGCTTAGGGCTAGCAGTTACCTACGAGCAGTACTTC. Protein product: CASSLGLAVTYEQYF.

This clonotype was recorded at least ten times. The chain joins TRBV6-5 to TRBJ1-2, with no clear D. V was clipped by 3 bases and J by 4 bases, with 12 bases between them. Germline loops: CDR1 MNHEY, CDR2 SVGAGI. The CDR3 runs 14 residues. The CDR3 nucleotides read TGTGCCAGCAGTTATAACGGTTTCTCCTATGGCTACACCTTC. Its translation is CASSYNGFSYGYTF.

This clonotype was seen repeatedly, ten times or more. A much larger clone is a single base away; this may be a read error. The chain is built from TRBV6-5 and TRBJ2-5; 9 bases agree with TRBD1. The CDR3 length is 16 residues. Per germline, CDR1 MNHEY and CDR2 SVGAGI. The CDR3 sequence is CASSYFSGTGWETRYF. CDR3 nucleotides: TGTGCCAGCAGTTACTTTTCCGGGACAGGGTGGGAGACCCGGTACTTC.

This clonotype was found many times. This is likely a read error, given that the CDR3 carries no conserved phenylalanine or tryptophan at its end. V gene TRBV6-1 combines with J gene TRBJ1-1; D call uncertain. Germline CDR1 MNHNS, CDR2 SASEGT. The CDR3 covers 14 residues. With 0 bases removed from V and 8 bases from J, the gap between germline ends came to 13 bases. DNA for the CDR3: TGTGCCAGCAGTGAAGCCCCCAATATCCCAGAAGCTTTCCTT. This encodes CASSEAPNIPEAFL.

The gene calls are TRBV7-9 and TRBJ2-2, with D tentatively TRBD1 (6 bases). V dropped 5 bases and J dropped 4 bases, with 14 bases sitting between them. The CDR3 has 15 residues. CDR1 and CDR2 (germline): SEHNR, FQNEAQ (reference sequence). The chain's CDR3 is CASSELDSITGELFF. CDR3 nucleotides: TGTGCCAGCAGCGAACTGGACAGCATCACCGGGGAGCTGTTTTTT.

This clonotype showed up many times. The chain has TRBV6-6 and TRBJ2-4, with TRBD1 matching 12 bases. V lost 5 bases and J lost 1; bases outside the gene matches: 12. There are 19 residues in the CDR3. The V gene's germline CDR1 is MNHNY and CDR2 SVGAGI (reference sequence). DNA for the CDR3: TGTGCCAGCAGTCCCGGTGGGACAGGGGGCGCGACGGCCAAAAACATTCAGTACTTC. This gives the protein CASSPGGTGGATAKNIQYF.

This clonotype was counted between two and nine times. V usage is TRBV7-2 and J usage is TRBJ2-5, with D tentatively TRBD2 (5 bases). Germline lookup yields CDR1 SGHTA and CDR2 FQGNSA. CDR3 length: 13 residues. Trimming cost V 5 bases and J 4 bases, with 11 bases left between them. The CDR3 DNA follows: TGTGCCAGCAGCGGACCGGGATCAGAGACCCAGTACTTC. This codes for CASSGPGSETQYF. Full variable domain (remainder filled in from reference TRBV7-2 and TRBJ2-5): GAGVSQSPSNKVTEKGKDVELRCDPISGHTALYWYRQSLGQGLEFLIYFQGNSAPDKSGLPSDRFSAERTGGSVSTLTIQRTQQEDSAVYLCASSGPGSETQYFGPGTRLLVL.

This clonotype was recorded at least ten times. DNA for the CDR3: TGTGCCAGTAGTATAGACTACAGGGTATCGAACACTGAAGCTTTCTTT. It codes for CASSIDYRVSNTEAFF. This chain uses TRBV19 with TRBJ1-1, with a possible D match to TRBD1 (6 bases). Germline loops: CDR1 LNHDA, CDR2 SQIVND (reference sequence). CDR3 length equals 16 residues. With 0 bases removed from V and 1 base from J, the gap between germline ends came to 12 bases.

The chain couples TRBV29-1 to TRBJ2-7; 14 positions match TRBD2. CDR1 and CDR2 from the germline V gene are SQVTM and ANQGSEA. The CDR3 spans 14 residues. After removal of 6 bases from V and 5 bases from J, the junction contained 6 bases not matched to a gene. The CDR3 bases are TGCAGCGTGGGGGGACTAGCGGGGGTCGACGAGCAGTACTTC. Protein product: CSVGGLAGVDEQYF.

The CDR3 here is CASSERFDTEAFF. The CDR3 DNA sequence: TGTGCCAGCAGTGAACGTTTTGACACTGAAGCTTTCTTT. The chain joins TRBV27 to TRBJ1-1; no clear D. The germline V and J ends were trimmed by 5 bases and 3 bases, with 10 bases remaining between them. The CDR3 has 13 amino acids. Germline V CDR1 and CDR2: MNHEY, SMNVEV (reference sequence).

This clonotype was found many times. The chain carries TRBV6-2 or TRBV6-3 and TRBJ2-5; D remains ambiguous. Germline CDR1 MNHEY, CDR2 SVGEGT. Trimming pared 2 bases from V and 5 bases from J, leaving 15 bases between. The CDR3 length is 15 residues. The CDR3 nucleotides are TGTGCCAGCAGTTACGCCCACCCCCCTCTGGAGACCCAGTACTTC. It translates to CASSYAHPPLETQYF.

This clonotype was seen repeatedly, ten times or more. V and J are TRBV2 and TRBJ2-2, with D tentatively TRBD2 (5 bases). The CDR3 length is 16 residues. V was cut by 4 bases and J by 6 bases, with 18 bases left in between. Germline CDR1 reads SNHLY; CDR2 reads FYNNEI. For the CDR3, the DNA is TGTGCCAGCAGTGCGGGGATGGGAGCGCGGGCCGGGGAGCTGTTTTTT. Translating it yields CASSAGMGARAGELFF.

This chain links TRBV6-2 or TRBV6-3 with TRBJ1-1, with 11 bases aligning to TRBD1. The germline V gene encodes CDR1 MNHEY and CDR2 SVGEGT. V trimming: 6 bases; J trimming: 9 bases; junction bases outside the gene matches: 12. The CDR3 totals 15 residues. CDR3 loop: CASRGRTGGAAKAFF. In DNA, the CDR3 is TGTGCCAGCAGAGGGAGGACAGGGGGCGCGGCGAAAGCTTTCTTT.

This chain uses TRBV6-2 or TRBV6-3 with TRBJ2-7; possible D gene TRBD2, 5 bases. This CDR3 has 15 amino acids. Germline V gene lookup returns CDR1 MNHEY and CDR2 SVGEGT. Trimming cost V 5 bases and J 4 bases, with 18 bases left between them. This chain's CDR3 is CASSRLSLEEYEQYF. The CDR3, as DNA: TGTGCCAGCAGTCGGCTGTCCTTGGAGGAGTACGAGCAGTACTTC.

V gene TRBV18 combines with J gene TRBJ1-5; the D gene is possibly TRBD1 (6 bases). Trimming took 4 bases from V and 1 from J, leaving 11 bases between them. Germline CDR1 reads KGHSH; CDR2 reads LQKENI. This CDR3 contains 15 residues. CDR3 nucleotides: TGTGCCAGCTCACAGGGGGGGGCCAGCAATCAGCCCCAGCATTTT. Its translation is CASSQGGASNQPQHF. Based on the CDR3 plus reference TRBV18 and TRBJ1-5, the full variable domain is NAGVMQNPRHLVRRRGQEARLRCSPMKGHSHVYWYRQLPEEGLKFMVYLQKENIIDESGMPKERFSAEFPKEGPSILRIQQVVRGDSAAYFCASSQGGASNQPQHFGDGTRLSIL.

This clonotype was counted at least ten times. The rearrangement uses TRBV5-4 and TRBJ2-7, with D maybe TRBD1 (6 bases). The length of the CDR3 is 12 residues. Germline-derived CDR1 and CDR2 are SGHNT and YYREEE (reference sequence). V gave up 3 bases and J gave up 10 bases, with 14 bases separating them. The DNA of the CDR3 is TGTGCCAGCAGCTCAGGGGCAAGTCAACAGTACTTC. It specifies CASSSGASQQYF.

This clonotype was detected ten times or more. V and J are TRBV19 and TRBJ2-2; possibly TRBD1 or TRBD2 for D (5 bases each). The CDR3 loop spans 15 amino acids. V lost 7 bases and J 0 bases, leaving 12 bases between the germline ends. Germline V CDR1 and CDR2: LNHDA, SQIVND (reference sequence). The CDR3 reads CASTGGKTNTGELFF. CDR3 coding DNA: TGTGCCAGTACTGGGGGTAAAACGAACACCGGGGAGCTGTTTTTT.

In its sample, this clonotype was seen many times. CDR3 loop: CASSSTGGRSEQYF. The DNA for the CDR3 is TGTGCCAGCAGCTCGACAGGGGGTCGTTCCGAGCAGTACTTC. The chain has TRBV7-9 and TRBJ2-7, with 9 bases matching TRBD1. Germline loops: CDR1 SEHNR, CDR2 FQNEAQ (reference sequence). The trim removed 4 bases at V and 6 bases at J, leaving 7 bases unmatched. The CDR3 runs to 14 residues.

This clonotype has a count of ten or more. The chain carries TRBV11-3 and TRBJ2-2; TRBD2 matches 7 bases. This CDR3 has 16 amino acids. The V and J ends lost 4 bases and 1 base, in that order; junction bases with no gene match: 6. CDR1 is SGHNT and CDR2 is YENEEA in the germline V gene. CDR3 in DNA: TGTGCCAGCAGCTACATCCTAGCGGTGAACACCGGGGAGCTGTTTTTT. Its protein is CASSYILAVNTGELFF.

This clonotype showed up many times. The chain links TRBV2 to TRBJ2-7, with D unclear. Per germline, CDR1 SNHLY and CDR2 FYNNEI. Trimming removed 5 bases at V and 3 bases at J, with 11 bases between. This CDR3 is built from 13 residues. The CDR3 spells CASSSVSHYEQYF. The CDR3 DNA reads as TGTGCCAGCAGTTCAGTCAGCCACTACGAGCAGTACTTC.

This clonotype has just a few counts. The chain employs TRBV3-1 and TRBJ1-5; the D gene is possibly TRBD1 (5 bases). Trimming took off 1 base at V and 6 bases at J, with 7 bases between the two ends. The germline CDR1 and CDR2 sequences are LGHDT and YNNKEL (reference sequence). The CDR3 spans 13 residues. The DNA of the CDR3 is TGTGCCAGCAGCCAAGCCACAGGTCAGCCCCAGCATTTT. The encoded protein is CASSQATGQPQHF.

V and J are TRBV27 and TRBJ1-1; D perhaps matches TRBD1 (5 bases). The ends were cut back, 7 bases at V and 4 bases at J, with 13 bases in the middle. The CDR3 length is 13 residues. Per the germline V gene, CDR1 is MNHEY and CDR2 is SMNVEV (reference sequence). The CDR3 region has the DNA TGTGCCAGCACCTATGGGGGGGGCACTGAAGCTTTCTTT. Amino acid sequence: CASTYGGGTEAFF.

Many counts were recorded for this clonotype. The rearrangement links TRBV29-1 to TRBJ2-5; no clear D gene. V lost 1 base, J lost 1 base, and 7 bases lay in between. The CDR3 sequence is 13 residues long. Germline CDR1 SQVTM, CDR2 ANQGSEA. CDR3 sequence: CSVEGNSQETQYF. CDR3 sequence (DNA): TGCAGCGTTGAAGGGAACTCCCAAGAGACCCAGTACTTC.

This clonotype was seen repeatedly, ten times or more. The rearrangement links TRBV24-1 to TRBJ2-7; no reliable D call. Trimming pared 4 bases from V and 0 bases from J, leaving 6 bases between. Germline values: CDR1 KGHDR, CDR2 SFDVKD. The CDR3 is 13 residues long. The CDR3 sequence is CATSDGSSYEQYF. CDR3 sequence (DNA): TGTGCCACCAGTGACGGGTCCTCCTACGAGCAGTACTTC.